This T cell receptor beta chain was sequenced during a study of shared T cell receptors in the human thymus. Repertoires were generated with immunoSEQ multiplex PCR, while TCRdb's copy carries only in-frame clones and drops some. Of roughly 560,000 clones in the sample, around 82% were seen once. V lost 6 bases, J lost 6 bases, and 8 bases stayed unmatched. The CDR3 has 13 amino acids. CDR1 and CDR2 from the germline V gene are LNHDA and SQIVND (reference sequence). The sample holds a few counts of this clone. These records were also assigned to another study, of human thymus T cells. In that study: Thymus pieces cut out during corrective heart surgery were the tissue that was used. Within thymic and blood repertoires, V and J gene usage appeared to be biased. Related research described thymic repertoires that were highly overlapping among unrelated individuals.

J is TRBJ2-7 and V is TRBV19, with 7 bases aligning to TRBD1. The sample consisted of thymocytes. This sequence originates from a boy in the first two years of life with a congenital heart defect. CDR3 nucleotides: TGTGCCAGTAGCCGTAAAACAGGGGCCGAGCAGTACTTC. This sequence encodes CASSRKTGAEQYF.